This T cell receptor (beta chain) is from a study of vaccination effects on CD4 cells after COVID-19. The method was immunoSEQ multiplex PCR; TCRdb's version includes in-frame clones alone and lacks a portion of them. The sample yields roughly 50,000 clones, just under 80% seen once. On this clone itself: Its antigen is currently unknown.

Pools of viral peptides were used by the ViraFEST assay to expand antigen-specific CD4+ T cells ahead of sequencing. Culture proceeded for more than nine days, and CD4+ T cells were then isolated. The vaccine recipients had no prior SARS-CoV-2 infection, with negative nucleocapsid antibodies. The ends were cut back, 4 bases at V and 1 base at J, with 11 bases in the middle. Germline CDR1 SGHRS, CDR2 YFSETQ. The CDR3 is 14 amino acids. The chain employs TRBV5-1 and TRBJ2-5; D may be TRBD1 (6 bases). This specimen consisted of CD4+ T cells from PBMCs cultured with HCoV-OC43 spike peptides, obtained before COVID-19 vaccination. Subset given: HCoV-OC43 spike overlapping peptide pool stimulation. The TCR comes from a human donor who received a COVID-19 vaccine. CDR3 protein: CASSAGDTQETQYF. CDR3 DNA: TGCGCCAGCAGCGCCGGGGACACCCAAGAGACCCAGTACTTC.